This record looks at one T cell receptor beta chain sequence and its context. Its antigen remains unidentified. No clone much larger than this one lies a single base away; base qualities are absent. From a lookup of the germline V gene (reference sequence), CDR1 and CDR2 are GTSNPN and SVGIG. Between the V and J ends, shortened by 4 bases and 0 bases respectively, the junction contains 7 bases. The cysteine opens and the phenylalanine closes a CDR3 of 13 amino acids. Only the CDR3 region is kept as DNA, spanning 39 bases read in frame from base 1. Patients with limited-stage small-cell lung cancer who underwent surgical resection in Hangzhou, China, between about 2007 and 2021 were included as donors. All donors had upfront surgery without preoperative chemotherapy or radiotherapy, and none received immunotherapy before or after surgery. In the sequenced cohort of some 18 patients, every patient was either a smoker or a heavy second-hand smoker. Adjacent normal lung was taken at least 2 cm away from the tumor margin, and two pathologists confirmed by morphology that the adjacent normal lung was free of malignant cells. The study used multi-region TCR-beta sequencing of resected limited-stage small-cell lung cancers together with tumor-adjacent lung tissue to characterize T cell repertoire heterogeneity. The AllPrep DNA/RNA FFPE Kit (Qiagen) was used to extract genomic DNA from FFPE tissue.

The data derive from a study of T cells and copy number aberrations in small-cell lung cancer (dated by TCRdb to the early 2020s). The study in broad terms: TCR repertoire sequencing was paired with whole-exome sequencing of the same tumor regions to relate T cell metrics to mutations and copy number aberrations. Tumor TCR data existed for over 16 patients, and under 15 patients had TCR data from both tumor tissue and normal tissue.

General conclusions and limits of the study: All specimens consisted of formalin-fixed paraffin-embedded tissue, which is known to introduce sequencing artifacts. Because surgical resection is uncommon in small-cell lung cancer, the study was limited by a small sample size, and the findings need validation. Tumors had lower T-cell density, richness and clonality than adjacent lung tissue, but the difference in density was not significant.

TCR-beta CDR3 regions were amplified from genomic DNA with the immunoSEQ hsTCRB Kit using multiplexed V- and J-gene primers. Unique DNA barcodes were added in a second PCR, and the samples were pooled together with one negative control and one positive control. Sequencing of the pooled TCR-beta libraries was performed on an Illumina MiSeq using a 150-cycle paired-end protocol. Turning to the authors' computational methods: Adaptive Biotechnologies processed the raw sequencing data into a report containing normalized, annotated TCR-beta repertoires. T-cell density was computed as TCR-beta templates normalized to usable DNA, which was estimated by amplifying housekeeping genes. Richness counted unique rearrangements, and clonality was defined as 1 minus Pielou's evenness. Held by TCRdb, this immuneACCESS table contains in-frame sequences only and omits some clones. Under half of the omission traces to an unresolved V gene where checked; the cause of the rest is unknown. V and J calls and clone size are as listed in that table; D and trimming were resolved from the DNA. For this sample the table gives 9,400 or so clones, of which roughly 79% were detected only once. The ten largest clones represent approximately 32% of the sample.

This TCR was recovered from a man between 60 and 75 years old with small cell lung cancer. The sequence links TRBV30 to TRBJ1-5; no D gene can be assigned with confidence. The specimen was normal tissue next to the tumor. The DNA is as follows: TGTGCCTGGAATAGCAATAGCAATCAGCCCCAGCATTTT. The encoded protein is CAWNSNSNQPQHF. The full variable domain, with segments outside the CDR3 supplied by the reference TRBV30 and TRBJ1-5 proteins, appears as SQTIHQWPATLVQPVGSPLSLECTVEGTSNPNLYWYRQAAGRGLQLLFYSVGIGQISSEVPQNLSASRPQDRQFILSSKKLLLSDSGFYLCAWNSNSNQPQHFGDGTRLSIL.